These 21 T cell receptor beta chains were all obtained from the same sample, sequenced in a study of cytomegalovirus exposure and HLA in healthy donors. PCR primers comprised 60 Vbeta and 13 Jbeta primers. Only in-frame clones appear in the TCRdb table, and some are missing; sequencing was by immunoSEQ multiplex PCR. The sample holds 110,000 to 150,000 clones, under 90% seen once. The sample taken for sequencing was PBMCs. The receptors come from a boy aged 2 to 10 in good health and CMV-seronegative.

The CDR3 loop reads CASSSPPSGRGASYEQYF. The CDR3 DNA reads TGTGCCAGCAGTTCCCCCCCTAGCGGGAGAGGGGCTTCCTACGAGCAGTACTTC. This chain uses TRBV28 with TRBJ2-7; 10 nucleotides match TRBD2. The CDR3 covers 18 residues. The germline gives CDR1 MDHEN, CDR2 SYDVKM. V trimming: 4 bases; J trimming: 1 base; junction bases outside the gene matches: 13.

This clone was found a few times. The chain links TRBV6-6 to TRBJ2-3; TRBD1 aligns across 7 bases. The CDR3 has 14 amino acids. Germline CDR1 and CDR2: MNHNY and SVGAGI (reference sequence). V dropped 6 bases and J dropped 6; count of bases not matched to a gene: 9. The CDR3 sequence: CASRRQGPTDTQYF. CDR3 coding DNA: TGTGCCAGCAGGCGACAGGGCCCCACCGATACGCAGTATTTT.

V and J are TRBV5-1 and TRBJ2-7, with TRBD1 matching 8 bases. CDR1 and CDR2 (germline): SGHRS, YFSETQ. V lost 4 bases and J lost 5; bases outside the gene matches: 8. The length of the CDR3 is 14 residues. CDR3 in DNA: TGCGCCAGCAGCCCGAGGCAGGGGGCAAACGAGCAGTACTTC. It is translated as CASSPRQGANEQYF.

This chain connects TRBV7-2 to TRBJ2-7; possible D gene TRBD1, 6 bases. The CDR3 is 16 residues long. V lost 1 base and J lost 0, with 13 bases in between. Germline CDR1 is SGHTA and CDR2 is FQGNSA. This CDR3 is CASSLGWGRGSYEQYF. The CDR3 nucleotides read TGTGCCAGCAGCTTAGGGTGGGGGCGAGGCTCCTACGAGCAGTACTTC. The full variable domain, in which reference TRBV7-2 and TRBJ2-7 provide the parts outside the CDR3, is GAGVSQSPSNKVTEKGKDVELRCDPISGHTALYWYRQSLGQGLEFLIYFQGNSAPDKSGLPSDRFSAERTGGSVSTLTIQRTQQEDSAVYLCASSLGWGRGSYEQYFGPGTRLTVT.

This rearrangement joins TRBV5-1 to TRBJ2-3; weak D call: TRBD1 (5 bases). The germline CDR1 and CDR2 sequences are SGHRS and YFSETQ. The CDR3 consists of 14 residues. V was pared by 0 bases and J by 2 bases, with 7 bases between. The CDR3 region has the DNA TGCGCCAGCAGCTTGGAGGGGAACACAGATACGCAGTATTTT. It codes for CASSLEGNTDTQYF. The whole variable domain, remainder taken from reference TRBV5-1 and TRBJ2-3, is KAGVTQTPRYLIKTRGQQVTLSCSPISGHRSVSWYQQTPGQGLQFLFEYFSETQRNKGNFPGRFSGRQFSNSRSEMNVSTLELGDSALYLCASSLEGNTDTQYFGPGTRLTVL.

The rearrangement uses TRBV6-8 and TRBJ2-1; 11 nucleotides align to TRBD2. CDR1 MNHGY and CDR2 SAAAGT come from the germline V gene. The CDR3 spans 15 residues. The J segment lost 5 bases and the V segment lost 6 bases, leaving 6 bases of the junction unmatched. The CDR3 sequence: CASRLAGGPDNEQFF. The CDR3 nucleotides are TGTGCCAGCAGATTAGCGGGGGGGCCGGACAATGAGCAGTTCTTC.

The chain combines TRBV5-4 with TRBJ2-1; TRBD1 aligns across 9 bases. The CDR3 sequence is 15 residues long. Per germline, CDR1 SGHNT and CDR2 YYREEE (reference sequence). V lost 4 bases, J lost 7 bases, and 9 bases stayed unmatched. Here the CDR3 DNA reads TGTGCCAGCAGCCCATTACAGGGGGCAGGGAATGAGCAGTTCTTC. It yields the protein CASSPLQGAGNEQFF.

CDR3 sequence: CASSRTFGGTTDTQYF. DNA of the CDR3: TGCGCCAGCAGCCGGACCTTCGGAGGGACCACAGATACGCAGTATTTT. The chain recombines TRBV4-3 with TRBJ2-3; tentative D call: TRBD2 (6 bases). CDR1 and CDR2 from the germline V gene are LGHNA and YSLEER. Trimming shortened V by 4 bases and J by 2 bases, and 16 bases separated the two germline ends. The CDR3 sequence is 16 residues long.

The chain employs TRBV5-1 and TRBJ1-1; maybe TRBD1 (6 bases). Germline V lookup: CDR1 SGHRS, CDR2 YFSETQ. The CDR3 extends over 15 amino acids. V lost 4 bases, J lost 7 bases, and 20 bases lay in between. The CDR3 sequence is CASSPRQGREIEAFF. CDR3 sequence (DNA): TGCGCCAGCAGCCCCAGGCAGGGGAGGGAGATTGAAGCTTTCTTT.

This clone was found a few times. The chain uses TRBV7-8 and TRBJ1-1, with TRBD1 matching over 7 bases. This CDR3 has 14 residues. V lost 5 bases to trimming and J lost 3 bases; unmatched junction nucleotides: 6. Germline CDR1 reads SGHVS; CDR2 reads FQNEAQ. The CDR3 is CASSASQGDTEAFF. The CDR3 bases are TGTGCCAGCAGCGCGAGTCAGGGGGACACTGAAGCTTTCTTT.

V gene TRBV6-1 combines with J gene TRBJ2-1, with TRBD2 as a possible D gene (6 bases). Trimming left V 4 bases short and J 4 bases short, with 14 bases between. The CDR3 length is 15 residues. Per germline, CDR1 MNHNS and CDR2 SASEGT. The CDR3 loop is CASSGLGRGYNEQFF. The CDR3 DNA is TGTGCCAGCAGTGGATTGGGACGGGGGTACAATGAGCAGTTCTTC.

The chain joins TRBV7-8 to TRBJ2-7; TRBD2 is a possible D gene (7 bases). Germline loops: CDR1 SGHVS, CDR2 FQNEAQ. Trimming took off 2 bases at V and 10 bases at J, with 21 bases between the two ends. CDR3 size: 15 residues. The CDR3 nucleotides are TGTGCCAGCAGCTTACAAAGGGGGGGCGGGGGAGTTCAGTACTTC. This gives the protein CASSLQRGGGGVQYF.

J is TRBJ2-1 and V is TRBV28; possible D gene TRBD2, 6 bases. The V end lost 6 bases, the J end lost 0 bases, and 15 bases lay between the germline ends. This CDR3 is built from 16 residues. Germline V lookup: CDR1 MDHEN, CDR2 SYDVKM. CDR3 DNA: TGTGCCAGCAGCCCTGTGCTAGCGAGCTCCTACAATGAGCAGTTCTTC. This codes for CASSPVLASSYNEQFF.

The rearrangement joins TRBV7-3 to TRBJ2-3; possibly TRBD2 for D (5 bases). V lost 5 bases and J 2 bases, leaving 17 bases between the germline ends. CDR1 is SGHTA and CDR2 is FQGTGA in the germline V gene. CDR3 length equals 16 residues. Here the CDR3 DNA reads TGTGCCAGCAGCCAAAAATCAGGACTGGTCACAGATACGCAGTATTTT. Its protein is CASSQKSGLVTDTQYF.

The chain combines TRBV29-1 with TRBJ1-1, with D maybe TRBD1 (5 bases). The germline V gene has CDR1 SQVTM and CDR2 ANQGSEA. Trimming cost V 6 bases and J 4 bases, with 9 bases left between them. The CDR3 covers 11 residues. The CDR3 region is CSVPGGTEAFF. DNA for the CDR3: TGCAGCGTGCCGGGGGGCACTGAAGCTTTCTTT.

J is TRBJ2-3 and V is TRBV4-1; D uncertain. V gave up 1 base and J gave up 1 base, with 9 bases separating them. Germline V gives CDR1 MGHRA, CDR2 YSYEKL. The CDR3 is 15 amino acids. Here the CDR3 reads CASSQVVLGTDTQYF. DNA for the CDR3: TGCGCCAGCAGCCAAGTAGTTCTTGGCACAGATACGCAGTATTTT.

The rearrangement links TRBV9 to TRBJ1-1; possible D gene TRBD1, 6 bases. In germline, CDR1 is SGDLS, CDR2 YYNGEE. This CDR3 has 15 amino acids. V lost 2 bases, J lost 1 base, and 12 bases lay in between. For the CDR3, the DNA is TGTGCCAGCAGCGTCAACAGGGAAAGGAACACTGAAGCTTTCTTT. Its translation: CASSVNRERNTEAFF.

The chain has TRBV5-1 and TRBJ2-7; a weak D match, TRBD2 (5 bases). Germline CDR1 and CDR2: SGHRS and YFSETQ. Trimming stripped 5 bases from V and 7 bases from J, with 10 bases between. The CDR3 runs 11 residues. CDR3 sequence: CASSLSGEQYF. The CDR3 nucleotides read TGCGCCAGCAGTCTTTCGGGGGAGCAGTACTTC.

The genes are TRBV2 and TRBJ1-2; tentatively, D is TRBD1 (6 bases). The CDR3 is made up of 15 amino acids. CDR1 and CDR2 from the germline V gene are SNHLY and FYNNEI. Trimming stripped 9 bases from V and 6 bases from J, with 23 bases between. This CDR3 is CARGLTGRGKNGYTF. The CDR3 DNA reads TGTGCCAGGGGTTTAACTGGCAGGGGCAAAAATGGCTACACCTTC.

The chain is built from TRBV9 and TRBJ1-2; 7 nucleotides align to TRBD1. The CDR3 loop spans 15 amino acids. V lost 4 bases, J lost 5 bases, and 11 bases stayed unmatched. Germline lookup yields CDR1 SGDLS and CDR2 YYNGEE. The CDR3 bases are TGTGCCAGCAGCAAAACCGGGACAGCCTTTTATGGCTACACCTTC. Translating it yields CASSKTGTAFYGYTF.

The rearrangement joins TRBV5-1 to TRBJ2-7; the D gene is possibly TRBD1 (6 bases). The V end was cut by 4 bases, the J end by 0 bases, with 11 bases between. This CDR3 is built from 14 residues. CDR1 is SGHRS and CDR2 is YFSETQ in the germline V gene. The CDR3 protein is CASSKETGSYEQYF. For the CDR3, the DNA is TGCGCCAGCAGCAAGGAGACAGGCTCCTACGAGCAGTACTTC.